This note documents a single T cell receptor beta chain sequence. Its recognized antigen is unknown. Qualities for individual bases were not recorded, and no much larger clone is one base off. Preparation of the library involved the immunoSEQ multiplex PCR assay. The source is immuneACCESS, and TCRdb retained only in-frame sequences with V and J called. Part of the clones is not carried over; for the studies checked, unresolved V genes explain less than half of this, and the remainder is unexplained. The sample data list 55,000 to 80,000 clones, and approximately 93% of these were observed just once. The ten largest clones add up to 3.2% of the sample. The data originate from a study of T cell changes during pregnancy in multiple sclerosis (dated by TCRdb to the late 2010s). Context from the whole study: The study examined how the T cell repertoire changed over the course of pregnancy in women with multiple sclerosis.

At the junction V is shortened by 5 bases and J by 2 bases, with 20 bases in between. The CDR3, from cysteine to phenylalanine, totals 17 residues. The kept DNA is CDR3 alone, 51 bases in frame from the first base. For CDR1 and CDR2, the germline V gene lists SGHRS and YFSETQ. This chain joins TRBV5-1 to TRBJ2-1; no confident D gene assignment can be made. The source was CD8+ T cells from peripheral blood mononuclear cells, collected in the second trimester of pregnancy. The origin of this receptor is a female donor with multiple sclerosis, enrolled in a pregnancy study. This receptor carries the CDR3 CASRETPVPRPYNEQFF. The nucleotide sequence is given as TGCGCCAGCAGAGAAACCCCCGTCCCGCGCCCCTACAATGAGCAGTTCTTC.